This note documents a single T cell receptor beta chain sequence. This clonotype was observed a handful of times. Its cognate antigen has yet to be identified. Qualities for individual bases were not recorded, and no much larger clone is one base off. Trimming leaves V shorter by 8 bases and J shorter by 1 base, with the junction holding 7 bases beyond the gene matches. The germline V gene specifies SNHLY as CDR1 and FYNNEI as CDR2. From the cysteine through the phenylalanine, the CDR3 covers 14 amino acids. Only CDR3 DNA remains: 42 bases, in frame from the first base. In light of the paper, this sample's time point label describes: pre-sensitization, week 0. The intended sense of this specimen's treatment or condition label: therapeutic diphenylcyclopropenone sensitization with weekly scalp DPC. At every patch-test visit, the blood draw took place before the patch test was put on. Eligible patients were aged 18 to 70, diagnosed with alopecia, deemed suitable for DPC therapy, and excluded if pregnant. Total RNA was extracted from unfractionated whole blood collected in Tempus Blood RNA tubes.

The sample comes from a study of human T cells and chemical hapten exposure (dated by TCRdb to the early 2020s). A note on the overall study: For sensitization, 2% DPC in acetone was applied to a 2 cm by 2 cm area of upper inner arm skin. Throughout the roughly 26-week study period, patients were also given weekly therapeutic DPC doses on the scalp. Patch testing on the upper back used Finn chambers containing 0.01% DPC, with scoring done after 6 days according to International Contact Dermatitis Research Group standards. The mostly female patient cohort included alopecia areata with under or over 50% scalp involvement, alopecia totalis and alopecia universalis. The libraries were sequenced as a pool, and the TCR yield per sample differed mostly because of small variations in library volumes within the pool. The study tracked peripheral blood TCR repertoire changes in vivo during primary and secondary sensitization to the hapten diphenylcyclopropenone (DPC) in alopecia patients. Blood samples were taken from patients before sensitization (week 0) and at 2, 6 and about 24 weeks after DPC sensitization. Roughly 30 alopecia patients gave blood for TCR sequencing at one to four time points (pre-sensitization, 2, 6 and 24 weeks). General study outcomes and caveats: The number of PT1 expanded TCRs positively correlated with patch test score, significant at thresholds 8, 16 and 32 but not 4. After repeated subsampling, the strength of the expansion versus patch-test correlation and the threshold at which it became significant changed. All patients had alopecia, a presumed autoimmune disease, so their immune response might differ from that of healthy individuals. Compared with pre-sensitization or healthy control sets, expanded TCRs formed significantly more large CDR3 similarity clusters, which is consistent with antigen-driven responses. The number of TCRs above 1 in 1000 frequency did not change with DPC sensitization; there was no evidence of global repertoire structure alterations.

Library preparation used RACE. Data came from a NextSeq 500. During library preparation, unique molecular identifiers were attached to individual cDNA molecules so that TCRs could be counted in a quantitative, reproducible way. From each blood RNA sample, both TCR alpha and TCR beta chains were sequenced. As for the authors' bioinformatics: The median number of TCRs per sample was around 100,000, ranging from about 20,000 to 750,000. V, J and CDR3 annotation of the TCR reads was carried out using the Decombinator software suite. For PS versus PT1 abundance plots, all samples were subsampled to the same number of TCRs (28,000). Expanded TCRs were defined as absent before sensitization and observed at least eight times at the 2-week time point. TCRdb cleaned the public reads at Q25 with fastp, built clones with MiXCR and kept in-frame beta chains. CDR3 protein duplicates are merged, each entry listing the most common genes and DNA. Here the V and J calls rest on TCRdb's processing, not on the authors' analysis. The sample table shows around 110,000 distinct CDR3 sequences, and 12% are seen once. The ten biggest clones cover about 1.6% of the sample.

The starting material was whole blood, obtained in connection with sensitization to the hapten diphenylcyclopropenone (DPC). This sequence was found in a woman in her forties or fifties with alopecia areata. Some clones in this sample may be carry-over from other donors' samples. The chain employs TRBV2 and TRBJ1-1; 7 central nucleotides agree with TRBD1. The CDR3 here reads CASSEQGTNTEAFF. The nucleotides are TGTGCCAGCTCCGAACAGGGGACGAACACTGAAGCTTTCTTT.